This TCR beta chain was documented in a study of blood T cell repertoires in COVID-19. Study information: Both acute and convalescent COVID-19 samples were obtained from the United States, Italy and Spain.

This table comes from immunoSEQ multiplex PCR, and its TCRdb copy is limited to in-frame clones, with some not included. The table lists around 250,000 clones, 65% to 85% of them singletons. CDR1 and CDR2 from the germline V gene are MGHRA and YSYEKL. The CDR3 is made up of 13 amino acids. Germline trimming cut 0 bases from V and 5 bases from J; bases unmatched to any gene: 0. This sequence joins TRBV4-1 and TRBJ1-2; 7 nucleotides agree with TRBD1. The receptor comes from an elderly man with acute or convalescent COVID-19. The source material was peripheral blood. The CDR3 nucleotides are TGCGCCAGCAGCCAAGAGACAGGGTATGGCTACACCTTC. It encodes CASSQETGYGYTF.